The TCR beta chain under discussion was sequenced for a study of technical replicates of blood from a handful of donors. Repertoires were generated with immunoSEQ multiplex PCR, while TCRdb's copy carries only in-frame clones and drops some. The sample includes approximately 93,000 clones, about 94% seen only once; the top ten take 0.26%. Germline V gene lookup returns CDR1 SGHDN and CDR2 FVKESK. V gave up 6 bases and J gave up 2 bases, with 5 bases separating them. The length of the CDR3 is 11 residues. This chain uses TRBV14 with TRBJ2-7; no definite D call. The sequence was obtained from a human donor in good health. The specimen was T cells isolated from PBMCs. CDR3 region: CASSAPYEQYF. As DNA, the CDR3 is TGTGCCAGCAGTGCGCCCTACGAGCAGTACTTC.